The present TCR beta chain was sequenced within a study of blood T cell repertoires in COVID-19. Across the whole study: Samples taken during acute and convalescent COVID-19 were collected in the United States, Italy and Spain. T cells, B-cell-depleted T cells, or PBMCs provided the cDNA or gDNA that served as material.

Per the original data handling: Amplification of reference gene primers provided the estimated nucleated cell counts. The assay was immunoSEQ multiplex PCR, and TCRdb's table has in-frame clones only and misses some. The V and J calls and clone size are taken from that table; D and trimming were inferred from the DNA. The table shows about 270,000 clones, with 65% to 85% occurring only once. This clone has a handful of counts. V lost 2 bases and J lost 4, with 8 bases in between. Germline V CDR1 and CDR2: SGDLS, YYNGEE. This CDR3 has 13 residues. The sample comprised peripheral blood. V gene TRBV9 combines with J gene TRBJ2-3; possible D gene TRBD2, 7 bases. This sequence originates from an elderly man with acute or convalescent COVID-19. The CDR3 loop is CASSVGGPDTQYF. The DNA for the CDR3 is TGTGCCAGCAGCGTCGGGGGGCCAGATACGCAGTATTTT.